A single sample gave rise to the 31 T cell receptor beta chains below, sequenced in a study of T cells in Graves' hyperthyroidism and ophthalmopathy. RNA transcripts were the template for amplifying TCR beta CDR3 regions. First-round RT-PCR targeting the TCR CDR3 was performed with the HTBI primer set. Each CDR3 protein gets one entry after TCRdb re-called the multiplex PCR reads with MiXCR. The repertoire consists of approximately 740,000 distinct CDR3 sequences, with around 15% occurring once and the leading ten covering roughly 10%. Sequencing used blood. Receptor source: a woman in her late teens or twenties with Graves' hyperthyroidism.

This clonotype was counted between two and nine times. The chain couples TRBV20-1 to TRBJ2-2; 7 nucleotides match TRBD1. This CDR3 is 14 amino acids long. Germline V gives CDR1 DFQATT, CDR2 SNEGSKA (reference sequence). The J segment lost 0 bases and the V segment lost 6 bases, leaving 4 bases of the junction unmatched. The CDR3 is CSAWDSANTGELFF. CDR3 in DNA: TGCAGTGCATGGGACAGCGCGAACACCGGGGAGCTGTTTTTT.

This clonotype has only a few counts. This chain links TRBV4-3 with TRBJ1-4; 10 bases fit TRBD1. The CDR3 consists of 15 residues. V was pared by 1 base and J by 7 bases, with 3 bases of the junction left unmatched. Germline V gene data show CDR1 as LGHNA and CDR2 as YSLEER. This CDR3 is CASSQVGTGVEKLFF. The CDR3 region has the DNA TGCGCCAGCAGCCAAGTTGGGACAGGGGTTGAAAAACTGTTTTTT.

This clonotype was detected many times. The genes are TRBV4-1 and TRBJ2-7, with D tentatively TRBD1 (5 bases). The V gene's germline CDR1 is MGHRA and CDR2 YSYEKL. The CDR3 totals 16 residues. Trimming pared 0 bases from V and 0 bases from J, leaving 12 bases between. CDR3 sequence (DNA): TGCGCCAGCAGCCAAGATCGACAGTGGGGCTCCTACGAGCAGTACTTC. This gives the protein CASSQDRQWGSYEQYF.

This clonotype came up a few times. This sequence joins TRBV28 and TRBJ2-7; 8 bases align to TRBD2. The CDR3 is 14 residues long. Per germline, CDR1 MDHEN and CDR2 SYDVKM. V lost 3 bases and J lost 6; bases outside the gene matches: 7. For the CDR3, the DNA is TGTGCCAGCAGTTTTCTCGGGAGGGCCCCCGAGCAGTACTTC. This codes for CASSFLGRAPEQYF.

This clonotype showed up just a few times. The chain couples TRBV15 to TRBJ2-2; 12 nucleotides agree with TRBD2. V lost 5 bases to trimming and J lost 10 bases; unmatched junction nucleotides: 2. The germline CDR1 and CDR2 sequences are LNHNV and YYDKDF (reference sequence). This CDR3 spans 13 amino acids. Written as DNA, the CDR3 is TGTGCCACCAGCCTAGCGGGAGGGCCGGAGCTGTTTTTT. It yields the protein CATSLAGGPELFF. Combining the CDR3 with reference TRBV15 and TRBJ2-2 gives the whole variable domain DAMVIQNPRYQVTQFGKPVTLSCSQTLNHNVMYWYQQKSSQAPKLLFHYYDKDFNNEADTPDNFQSRRPNTSFCFLDIRSPGLGDTAMYLCATSLAGGPELFFGEGSRLTVL.

A note on this clonotype: The germline gene is not matched at one end of the junction; a read error may be the cause. The rearrangement uses TRBV7-2 and TRBJ2-7, with TRBD2 as a possible D gene (5 bases). The CDR3 is 14 amino acids. Germline V gene data show CDR1 as SGHTA and CDR2 as FQGNSA. CDR3: CASSRTFRSYGQYF. The CDR3 DNA reads TGTGCCAGCAGCCGGACTTTCCGCTCCTACGGGCAGTACTTC.

This clonotype was seen at least ten times. This rearrangement joins TRBV7-9 to TRBJ1-5; D is unresolved. The CDR3 length is 12 residues. Trimming removed 1 base at V and 4 bases at J, with 2 bases between. Germline V lookup: CDR1 SEHNR, CDR2 FQNEAQ (reference sequence). CDR3 sequence reads: CASSLENQPQHF. CDR3 bases: TGTGCCAGCAGCTTAGAGAATCAGCCCCAGCATTTT.

This clonotype was seen at least ten times. The V gene is TRBV30, the J gene TRBJ1-2, with D unresolved. Germline V gene sequence: CDR1 GTSNPN, CDR2 SVGIG (reference sequence). The CDR3 runs 15 residues. Trimming pared 0 bases from V and 5 bases from J, leaving 16 bases between. The CDR3 coding sequence is TGTGCCTGGAGTGTATTTCTCAGCGGCCGTTATGGCTACACCTTC. Amino acids: CAWSVFLSGRYGYTF.

This clonotype was detected a few times. This chain uses TRBV4-1 with TRBJ1-1; no definite D call. Per germline, CDR1 MGHRA and CDR2 YSYEKL. The CDR3 covers 14 residues. The ends were cut back, 1 base at V and 0 bases at J, with 6 bases in the middle. The CDR3 sequence: CASSQGPLNTEAFF. For the CDR3, the DNA is TGCGCCAGCAGCCAAGGACCCTTGAACACTGAAGCTTTCTTT.

This clonotype was detected ten times or more. The chain is built from TRBV9 and TRBJ2-1; 13 bases align to TRBD2. The V gene's germline CDR1 is SGDLS and CDR2 YYNGEE. V shed 3 bases and J 4 bases; nucleotides not matched to a gene: 1. The CDR3 sequence is 15 residues long. CDR3: CASSAGLAGYNEQFF. The CDR3 nucleotides are TGTGCCAGCAGCGCGGGACTAGCGGGATACAATGAGCAGTTCTTC.

This clonotype was counted many times. CDR3 nucleotide sequence: TGTGCCAGCAGTCCGGGACGGTTGGGGGTCAATGAGCAGTTCTTC. Protein product: CASSPGRLGVNEQFF. V usage is TRBV12-3 or TRBV12-4 and J usage is TRBJ2-1; D tentatively reads TRBD1 or TRBD2 (5 bases each). V was clipped by 5 bases and J by 6 bases, with 17 bases between them. The CDR3 contains 15 residues.

Turning to this clonotype: A much larger clone differs from this one at a single base, so this may be a read error. The chain recombines TRBV4-2 with TRBJ2-7; D perhaps matches TRBD2 (6 bases). V gave up 4 bases and J gave up 3 bases, with 16 bases separating them. Germline loops: CDR1 LGHNA, CDR2 YNFKEQ. The CDR3 has 15 residues. CDR3 DNA sequence: TGTGCCAGCAGCCCCCGGGCTAGCGAGGACTACGAGCAGTACTTC. This codes for CASSPRASEDYEQYF.

This clonotype was recorded many times. The rearrangement links TRBV5-1 to TRBJ1-1; D may be TRBD1 (5 bases). Trimming shortened V by 0 bases and J by 1 base, and 16 bases separated the two germline ends. Germline assignment: CDR1 SGHRS and CDR2 YFSETQ. The CDR3 contains 17 residues. The CDR3 sequence: CASSLALGGRQNTEAFF. CDR3 sequence (DNA): TGCGCCAGCAGCTTGGCGTTGGGGGGACGGCAGAACACTGAAGCTTTCTTT.

This clonotype was observed a few times. The CDR3 loop is CSPGLADSTDTQYF. CDR3 in DNA: TGCAGCCCGGGACTAGCGGATAGCACAGATACGCAGTATTTT. This chain connects TRBV29-1 to TRBJ2-3, with 11 bases aligning to TRBD2. The J segment lost 0 bases and the V segment lost 8 bases, leaving 4 bases of the junction unmatched. The CDR3 extends over 14 amino acids. The germline V gene encodes CDR1 SQVTM and CDR2 ANQGSEA.

This rearrangement joins TRBV6-6 to TRBJ2-3, with D tentatively TRBD2 (5 bases). Trimming took 2 bases from V and 9 from J, leaving 15 bases between them. Germline V lookup: CDR1 MNHNY, CDR2 SVGAGI (reference sequence). The CDR3 consists of 14 residues. The CDR3 sequence is CASSYDGVSSTQYF. DNA of the CDR3: TGTGCCAGCAGTTACGACGGGGTTAGTAGCACGCAGTATTTT.

The chain uses TRBV20-1 and TRBJ2-4; D is unclear. Trimming removed 6 bases from V and 0 bases from J, with 12 bases in between. The CDR3 is 14 amino acids. Germline lookup yields CDR1 DFQATT and CDR2 SNEGSKA (reference sequence). This chain's CDR3 is CSATHPTAKNIQYF. CDR3 nucleotides: TGCAGTGCGACACACCCGACAGCCAAAAACATTCAGTACTTC.

The chain joins TRBV7-2 to TRBJ2-1, with 7 bases identical to TRBD1. The CDR3 is 16 residues long. CDR1 and CDR2 from the germline V gene are SGHTA and FQGNSA. V lost 5 bases, J lost 5 bases, and 12 bases stayed unmatched. The CDR3 coding sequence is TGTGCCAGCAGCCCGGCCCCGGGACAGAATAACAATGAGCAGTTCTTC. It specifies CASSPAPGQNNNEQFF.

J is TRBJ1-5 and V is TRBV19; 7 bases are shared with TRBD1. The CDR3 is made up of 15 amino acids. After removal of 4 bases from V and 6 bases from J, the junction contained 9 bases not matched to a gene. The germline CDR1 and CDR2 sequences are LNHDA and SQIVND (reference sequence). The CDR3 reads CASSRATGNTQPQHF. CDR3 in DNA: TGTGCCAGTAGTAGGGCGACAGGGAACACTCAGCCCCAGCATTTT.

In this sample, this clonotype turned up many times. The V call is TRBV19, the J call TRBJ2-6; unclear D gene. CDR3 length: 15 amino acids. In germline, CDR1 is LNHDA, CDR2 SQIVND (reference sequence). V was trimmed by 2 bases and J by 4 bases, leaving 9 bases between them. This chain's CDR3 is CASSIRGSGANVLTF. The CDR3 DNA sequence: TGTGCCAGTAGTATACGCGGCTCCGGGGCCAACGTCCTGACTTTC. Variable domain in full (rest from reference TRBV19 and TRBJ2-6): DGGITQSPKYLFRKEGQNVTLSCEQNLNHDAMYWYRQDPGQGLRLIYYSQIVNDFQKGDIAEGYSVSREKKESFPLTVTSAQKNPTAFYLCASSIRGSGANVLTFGAGSRLTVL.

The V call is TRBV4-1, the J call TRBJ2-5; 11 nucleotides align to TRBD2. V lost 3 bases and J lost 1; bases outside the gene matches: 10. Looked up from germline, CDR1 is MGHRA and CDR2 is YSYEKL. The CDR3 totals 18 residues. CDR3 residues: CASSQTNAGLAAQETQYF. The CDR3 DNA is TGCGCCAGCAGCCAGACAAATGCGGGACTAGCGGCCCAAGAGACCCAGTACTTC.

The table lists this clonotype with many counts. The chain has TRBV7-8 and TRBJ2-3, with 8 bases fitting TRBD1. The CDR3 covers 15 residues. The J segment lost 1 base and the V segment lost 6 bases, leaving 6 bases of the junction unmatched. Germline CDR1 SGHVS, CDR2 FQNEAQ. The CDR3 sequence: CASRSDREGTDTQYF. CDR3 DNA: TGTGCCAGCAGATCGGACAGGGAGGGCACAGATACGCAGTATTTT.

This clonotype was picked up many times. V is TRBV20-1 and J is TRBJ2-3, with 8 bases fitting TRBD2. This CDR3 has 20 amino acids. Trimming removed 6 bases from V and 0 bases from J; junction bases left unmatched: 23. CDR1 is DFQATT, CDR2 SNEGSKA, per germline (reference sequence). The CDR3: CSAEPPGREAFRYSTDTQYF. In nucleotides, the CDR3 is TGCAGTGCCGAGCCCCCGGGGCGGGAGGCCTTCCGATATAGCACAGATACGCAGTATTTT.

The rearrangement joins TRBV5-6 to TRBJ1-4; D is unclear. This CDR3 is built from 15 residues. Germline CDR1 and CDR2: SGHDT and YYEEEE. The V and J ends lost 0 bases and 7 bases respectively, with 13 bases between them. The CDR3 spells CASSLDQEFSEKLFF. The CDR3 DNA is TGTGCCAGCAGCTTGGATCAGGAGTTCAGTGAAAAACTGTTTTTT. The variable domain in full, completed from reference TRBV5-6 and TRBJ1-4, reads DAGVTQSPTHLIKTRGQQVTLRCSPKSGHDTVSWYQQALGQGPQFIFQYYEEEERQRGNFPDRFSGHQFPNYSSELNVNALLLGDSALYLCASSLDQEFSEKLFFGSGTQLSVL.

This clonotype was detected many times. DNA for the CDR3: TGTGCCAGCAGCCTAGGGACTAGCGGGGTGAGGAATACGCAGTATTTT. Protein product: CASSLGTSGVRNTQYF. The V gene is TRBV7-2, the J gene TRBJ2-3; 13 positions agree with TRBD2. Per germline, CDR1 SGHTA and CDR2 FQGNSA. The V segment lost 5 bases and the J segment 7 bases; nucleotides outside the gene matches: 9. The CDR3 consists of 16 residues.

This clonotype was seen only a few times. The V and J genes are TRBV6-4 and TRBJ1-1; tentative D call: TRBD1 (5 bases). The CDR3 runs 12 residues. Germline assignment: CDR1 MRHNA and CDR2 SNTAGT. V was shortened by 8 bases and J by 10 bases, with 17 bases between the two germline ends. The CDR3 here is CASEAGPHGAFF. Here the CDR3 DNA reads TGTGCCAGCGAGGCAGGGCCTCACGGAGCTTTCTTT.

Only a few counts were recorded for this clonotype. The rearrangement uses TRBV28 and TRBJ2-3; possibly TRBD2 for D (6 bases). From germline, CDR1 is MDHEN and CDR2 SYDVKM. CDR3 length: 14 amino acids. V dropped 7 bases and J dropped 4 bases, with 15 bases sitting between them. This CDR3 reads CASTVNPGADTQYF. The CDR3 DNA reads as TGTGCCAGCACCGTCAACCCGGGGGCAGATACGCAGTATTTT.

This clonotype was found many times. This rearrangement joins TRBV27 to TRBJ2-7; 7 nucleotides match TRBD1. CDR1 MNHEY and CDR2 SMNVEV come from the germline V gene (reference sequence). The length of the CDR3 is 14 residues. V lost 5 bases to trimming and J lost 0 bases; unmatched junction nucleotides: 4. The CDR3 region has the DNA TGTGCCAGCAGTCAGGACAGGAACTCCTACGAGCAGTACTTC. This sequence encodes CASSQDRNSYEQYF.

In this sample, this clonotype turned up a few times. This chain links TRBV9 with TRBJ1-1; no definite D call. Trimming pared 0 bases from V and 11 bases from J, leaving 14 bases between. Germline values: CDR1 SGDLS, CDR2 YYNGEE. CDR3 length equals 13 residues. CDR3 sequence: CASSVGHPSRAFF. The DNA of the CDR3 is TGTGCCAGCAGCGTAGGACATCCCTCGAGGGCTTTCTTT.

This clonotype occurred many times. This rearrangement joins TRBV6-2 or TRBV6-3 to TRBJ2-1; tentative D call: TRBD2 (6 bases). The CDR3 contains 16 residues. V lost 2 bases and J 6 bases, leaving 17 bases between the germline ends. From germline, CDR1 is MNHEY and CDR2 SVGEGT. The CDR3 protein is CASSYPGRTRVNEQFF. CDR3 bases: TGTGCCAGCAGTTACCCCGGGAGAACTAGGGTCAATGAGCAGTTCTTC.

This clonotype has a handful of counts. The chain combines TRBV29-1 with TRBJ2-1, with TRBD1 matching over 9 bases. This CDR3 has 15 residues. The junction had 10 bases not matched to a gene; V was cut back by 3 bases and J by 7 bases. Germline CDR1 is SQVTM and CDR2 is ANQGSEA. DNA for the CDR3: TGCAGCGTTGAGATGGGGGACAGGGCGGGGAATGAGCAGTTCTTC. This codes for CSVEMGDRAGNEQFF.

At least ten counts were recorded for this clonotype. The chain is built from TRBV20-1 and TRBJ1-2, with D possibly being TRBD1 (5 bases). Trimming left V 4 bases short and J 4 bases short, with 13 bases between. This CDR3 has 13 amino acids. In germline, CDR1 is DFQATT, CDR2 SNEGSKA (reference sequence). The CDR3 spells CSAIPTGGYGYTF. CDR3 nucleotides: TGCAGTGCTATCCCCACCGGGGGCTATGGCTACACCTTC.